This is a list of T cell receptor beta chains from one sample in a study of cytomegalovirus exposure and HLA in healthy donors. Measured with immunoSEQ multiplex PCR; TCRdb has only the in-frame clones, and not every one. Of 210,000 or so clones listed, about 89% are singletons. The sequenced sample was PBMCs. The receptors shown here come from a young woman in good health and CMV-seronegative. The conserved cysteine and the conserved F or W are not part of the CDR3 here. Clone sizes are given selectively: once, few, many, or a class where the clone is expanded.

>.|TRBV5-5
ASSSLLTGVSNYGYT
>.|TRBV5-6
ASSLDTSNFFYGYT
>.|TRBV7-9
ASSFWSRETQY
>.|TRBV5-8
ATRGTGELF
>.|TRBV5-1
ASSILGTWETQY
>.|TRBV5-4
ASSSIGGTEAF
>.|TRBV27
ASSSGRYEQY
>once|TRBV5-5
ASSSVLWGSGNTIY
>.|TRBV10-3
AISETGTSGGIYEQY
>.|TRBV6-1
ASRVQNTEAF